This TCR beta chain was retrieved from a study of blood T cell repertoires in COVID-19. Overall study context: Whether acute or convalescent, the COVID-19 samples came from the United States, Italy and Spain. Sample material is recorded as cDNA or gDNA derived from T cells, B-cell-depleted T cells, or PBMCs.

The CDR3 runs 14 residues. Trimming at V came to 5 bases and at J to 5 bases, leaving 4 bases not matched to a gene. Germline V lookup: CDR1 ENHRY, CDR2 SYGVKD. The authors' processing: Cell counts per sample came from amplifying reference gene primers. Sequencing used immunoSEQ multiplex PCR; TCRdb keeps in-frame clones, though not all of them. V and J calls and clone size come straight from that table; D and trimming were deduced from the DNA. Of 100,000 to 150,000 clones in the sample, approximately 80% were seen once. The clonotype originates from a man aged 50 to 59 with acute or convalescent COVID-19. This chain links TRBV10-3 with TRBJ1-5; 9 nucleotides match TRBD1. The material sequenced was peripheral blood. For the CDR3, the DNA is TGTGCCATCAGTCGACAGGGGGAGGATCAGCCCCAGCATTTT. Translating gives CAISRQGEDQPQHF.